This T cell receptor beta chain is from a study of regulatory T cells in long-lasting Graves disease. HTBI primers from iRepertoire and Arm-PCR of CDR3 regions yielded the TCR beta libraries. Original processing methods: Throughout the samples, researchers identified some 62 TRBV and around 15 TRBJ segments. TCRdb reanalysed the multiplex PCR reads using MiXCR and keeps one entry per CDR3 protein. In this record, the V and J calls reflect TCRdb's handling and not the investigators' own analysis. Here the sample spans approximately 310,000 distinct CDR3 sequences, 15% to 20% being singletons. This clonotype was seen ten or more times. Germline CDR1 SNHLY, CDR2 FYNNEI. The CDR3 is 14 residues long. V was pared by 2 bases and J by 3 bases, with 10 bases between. Time point in this sample: newly diagnosed GD, antithyroid drugs for less than 3 months. RNA isolated from PBMCs was used to make the TCR library.

The sequenced sample was peripheral blood mononuclear cells (PBMCs), obtained at new diagnosis, from a patient treated with antithyroid drugs. The rearrangement uses TRBV2 and TRBJ1-2; D is ambiguous. The source is a female donor with Graves disease. CDR3 protein: CASSEQPGDYGYTF. The CDR3 region has the DNA TGTGCCAGCAGTGAACAGCCAGGAGACTATGGCTACACCTTC.